A selection of T cell receptor beta chains follows, all from one sample in a study of cytomegalovirus exposure and HLA in healthy donors. Sequencing was performed with immunoSEQ multiplex PCR; in TCRdb, only in-frame clones are kept and a portion is missing. The table lists about 120,000 clones, approximately 82% of them singletons, with 1.5% in the top ten. The sample comprised PBMCs. These receptor sequences come from a female donor in good health and CMV-seronegative. Each CDR3 is given with its conserved first and last residue. D genes are given only for firm matches. Part of the rows lack a size; the others show once, few, many or a class for expanded clones.

>15|.|.|TRBJ1-2|TRBV5-1
TGCGCCAGCAGCCCTAACGGGGGAAGAGACTATGGCTACACCTTC
CASSPNGGRDYGYTF
>11|.|.|TRBJ2-7|TRBV28
TGTGCCAGCAGTTCTACCTACGAGCAGTACTTC
CASSSTYEQYF
>17|.|TRBD1|TRBJ2-2|TRBV15
TGTGCCACCAGCAGAGAAGGGACAGCCTCGAGCACCGGGGAGCTGTTTTTT
CATSREGTASSTGELFF
>13|.|.|TRBJ1-1|TRBV7-9
TGTGCCAGCAGCTACCAGGAAGACACTGAAGCTTTCTTT
CASSYQEDTEAFF
>15|.|TRBD1|TRBJ1-5|TRBV19
TGTGCCAGTAGTGTCACCGGACAGGGCAATCAGCCCCAGCATTTT
CASSVTGQGNQPQHF
>12|.|.|TRBJ1-1|TRBV28
TGTGCCAGCAGTTACAGCCACACTGAAGCTTTCTTT
CASSYSHTEAFF
>15|few|.|TRBJ1-4|TRBV5-4
TGTGCCAGCAGCTTGGATGAGGCCTTTAATGAAAAACTGTTTTTT
CASSLDEAFNEKLFF
>15|.|TRBD2|TRBJ2-7|TRBV27
TGTGCCAGCAGTTTATACCTAGCGGGAGTGAACGAGCAGTACTTC
CASSLYLAGVNEQYF
>16|once|TRBD1|TRBJ1-6|TRBV6-5
TGTGCCAGCAGTTCGCCACGGACAGGGCATGGGTCACCCCTCCACTTT
CASSSPRTGHGSPLHF
>16|.|TRBD2|TRBJ2-1|TRBV7-3
TGTGCCAGCAGCCCCCGAGCGGGAAGATCCTACAATGAGCAGTTCTTC
CASSPRAGRSYNEQFF
>15|.|.|TRBJ1-5|TRBV30
TGTGCCTGGAGCAGCCCAGACAGTGTCAATCAGCCCCAGCATTTT
CAWSSPDSVNQPQHF
>14|.|.|TRBJ2-5|TRBV7-7
TGTGCTAGCAGTCGATTAGGAGGGCAAGAGACCCAGTACTTC
CASSRLGGQETQYF
>15|.|TRBD2|TRBJ2-5|TRBV5-1
TGCGCCAGCAGCTTGGGCGGGAGCGGCCAAGAGACCCAGTACTTC
CASSLGGSGQETQYF
>15|.|.|TRBJ2-2|TRBV7-6
TGTGCCAGCAGCCCCCTGACACTTCACACCGGGGAGCTGTTTTTT
CASSPLTLHTGELFF
>15|.|TRBD1|TRBJ1-4|TRBV11-2
TGTGCCAGCAGCTTATTGGGGCAGGGGGATCAAAAACTGTTTTTT
CASSLLGQGDQKLFF
>16|.|.|TRBJ1-1|TRBV27
TGTGCCAGCAGTTTAGGGGCATATTACATGAACACTGAAGCTTTCTTT
CASSLGAYYMNTEAFF